A selection of T cell receptor beta chains follows, all from one sample in a study of response to subunit inactivated influenza vaccine. TCRdb reprocessed the RT-PCR reads with MiXCR, giving one entry per CDR3 protein. Among 590,000 or so distinct CDR3 sequences listed, approximately 15% were seen once. The sequencing used PBMCs from blood, collected 14 to 15 days before vaccination. The receptors were gathered from a man aged 50-59 years who received an inactivated influenza vaccine. CDR3s include the opening cysteine and the closing phenylalanine or tryptophan. A D gene is named only where the DNA matches it firmly. Clone size is stated in some rows and not others, as once, few, many or a class when expanded.

CDR3nt,CDR3aa,d_gene,v_gene,j_gene,abundance
TGCGCCAGCAGCACTGGCATAGGCAGTTTGAGCTCCTACGAGCAGTACTTC,CASSTGIGSLSSYEQYF,-,TRBV5-1,TRBJ2-7,-
TGCGCCAGCAGCCAAGATGTGGCAGCCACAGATACGCAGTATTTT,CASSQDVAATDTQYF,-,TRBV4-3,TRBJ2-3,-
TGTGCCAGCAGCCCGGAGAGGGCTCACGAGCAGTACTTC,CASSPERAHEQYF,-,TRBV4-2,TRBJ2-7,-
TGCGCCAGCAGCCAAGTTGGACTTTCCTCTGGGGCCAACGTCCTGACTTTC,CASSQVGLSSGANVLTF,-,TRBV4-3,TRBJ2-6,-
TGCAGTGCCCGGGGGGCTAGCGGGAGCGTGGAGCTGTTTTTT,CSARGASGSVELFF,TRBD2,TRBV20-1,TRBJ2-2,few
TGTGCCAGCAGCGTACAGGGTGGCACAGATACGCAGTATTTT,CASSVQGGTDTQYF,-,TRBV5-6,TRBJ2-3,-
TGTGCCAGCAGCTTAAACAGGGAGCAAGAGACCCAGTACTTC,CASSLNREQETQYF,-,TRBV7-2,TRBJ2-5,few
TGTGCCAGCAGCTTGATTTCCGGGACTTCAAATTCACCCCTCCACTTT,CASSLISGTSNSPLHF,-,TRBV5-5,TRBJ1-6,-
TGCGCCAGCAATCAAGGACAAGGCCATTCTGGGGCCAACGTCCTGACTTTC,CASNQGQGHSGANVLTF,-,TRBV5-1,TRBJ2-6,many
TGTGCCAGCAGTGTACGACAGGGGGGAAATCAGCCCCAGCATTTT,CASSVRQGGNQPQHF,TRBD1,TRBV6-1,TRBJ1-5,few
TGTGCCACCCAAGCGGGAGGGCTCGCCGGGGAGCTGTTTTTT,CATQAGGLAGELFF,TRBD2,TRBV10-3,TRBJ2-2,-
TGTGCCAGCAAAGGACAGGGGGCGTCAGATGAGCAGTTCTTC,CASKGQGASDEQFF,TRBD1,TRBV28,TRBJ2-1,-
TGTGCCACCAGCAAAGCAGACAGGGGCCTAGAGACCCAGTACTTC,CATSKADRGLETQYF,TRBD1,TRBV15,TRBJ2-5,-
TGTGCCAGCAGCCTAAGGACGGCGGGGGGCTATGGCTACACCTTC,CASSLRTAGGYGYTF,-,TRBV5-5,TRBJ1-2,few
TGTGCCATCAGTCTACAGAACTACAATGAGCAGTTCTTC,CAISLQNYNEQFF,-,TRBV10-3,TRBJ2-1,-